A selection of T cell receptor beta chains follows, all from one sample in a study of patients and donors after allogeneic stem cell transplantation. Each CDR3 protein gets one entry after TCRdb re-called the RT-PCR reads with MiXCR. The sample yields about 960,000 distinct CDR3 sequences, more than 15% seen once. The sequenced material came from blood, either unsorted or a sorted T cell fraction (not recorded which). The origin of the receptors is a human donor who was either an allogeneic HSCT recipient or a stem cell or donor lymphocyte infusion donor (not recorded which). It is not recorded whose cells these are; they may come from a transplant donor. The CDR3 runs from the conserved cysteine through the conserved F or W. D genes are given only for firm matches. The size field is filled for only some rows; it gives once, few, many or a size class.

v_call	d_call	j_call	clone_size	cdr3_aa	cdr3_nt
TRBV6-2/TRBV6-3	-	TRBJ2-3	few	CASRDPSHSSTDTQYF	TGTGCCAGCAGGGACCCTTCTCATTCTAGCACAGATACGCAGTATTTT
TRBV4-1	-	TRBJ1-1	-	CASSDTNTEAFF	TGCGCCAGCAGCGACACGAACACTGAAGCTTTCTTT
TRBV30	-	TRBJ2-1	-	CAWSLSLGEQFF	TGTGCCTGGAGTTTATCGCTGGGTGAGCAGTTCTTC
TRBV3-1	TRBD2	TRBJ2-1	-	CASSQDSRRGYNEQFF	TGTGCCAGCAGCCAAGATTCCCGGCGGGGGTACAATGAGCAGTTCTTC
TRBV5-1	TRBD1	TRBJ2-2	-	CASSTDRAIGELFF	TGCGCCAGCAGCACAGACAGGGCCATCGGGGAGCTGTTTTTT
TRBV20-1	-	TRBJ1-5	-	CSMLDSRAPNQPQHF	TGCAGTATGCTAGACTCCAGGGCCCCCAATCAGCCCCAGCATTTT
TRBV7-6	TRBD2	TRBJ2-5	-	CASSSGLAGGLLETQYF	TGTGCCAGCAGCTCAGGACTAGCGGGGGGCCTGCTTGAGACCCAGTACTTC
TRBV6-2/TRBV6-3	-	TRBJ1-5	few	CASSYEFYQPQHF	TGTGCCAGCAGTTACGAGTTTTACCAGCCCCAGCATTTT
TRBV5-1	-	TRBJ2-7	-	CASSLSGKLTYEQYF	TGCGCCAGCAGCTTATCGGGTAAATTAACCTACGAGCAGTACTTC
TRBV18	-	TRBJ1-1	few	CASSPRTGQQGNTEAFF	TGTGCCAGCTCACCCAGAACAGGACAGCAGGGGAACACTGAAGCTTTCTTT
TRBV12-3/TRBV12-4	-	TRBJ1-5	few	CASSFGPGHNQPQHF	TGTGCCAGCAGTTTTGGACCGGGGCACAATCAGCCCCAGCATTTT
TRBV12-3/TRBV12-4	-	TRBJ2-1	many	CASSYGYNEQFF	TGTGCCAGCAGTTACGGTTACAATGAGCAGTTCTTC
TRBV24-1	-	TRBJ2-2	few	CATSRRTDTGELFF	TGTGCCACCAGTCGAAGGACAGACACCGGGGAGCTGTTTTTT
TRBV30	-	TRBJ1-4	-	CAWRSGATNEKLFF	TGTGCCTGGAGGTCAGGAGCAACTAATGAAAAACTGTTTTTT
TRBV20-1	-	TRBJ1-1	few	CSASRARPGVNTEAFF	TGCAGTGCCTCAAGGGCCCGTCCGGGAGTGAACACTGAAGCTTTCTTT
TRBV12-3/TRBV12-4	-	TRBJ2-7	many	CASRSSTGSYEQYF	TGTGCCAGCAGATCGAGTACAGGGAGCTACGAGCAGTACTTC
TRBV10-2	-	TRBJ2-1	few	CASSEDYDNEQFF	TGCGCCAGCAGTGAGGACTACGACAATGAGCAGTTCTTC
TRBV5-1	TRBD1	TRBJ2-1	few	CASSWDSSYNEQFF	TGCGCCAGCAGCTGGGACAGTTCCTACAATGAGCAGTTCTTC
TRBV11-2	-	TRBJ1-1	many	CASSWESGTEAFF	TGTGCCAGCAGTTGGGAGTCGGGCACTGAAGCTTTCTTT
TRBV6-1	TRBD1	TRBJ2-7	few	CASSYTHHPGAGGDEQYF	TGTGCCAGCAGCTATACTCACCATCCGGGGGCAGGGGGCGACGAGCAGTACTTC
TRBV15	-	TRBJ1-1	few	CATSRVSLNTEAFF	TGTGCCACCAGCAGAGTGTCCCTAAACACTGAAGCTTTCTTT
TRBV4-1	TRBD1	TRBJ2-1	few	CASSLPPGTGGWDEQFF	TGCGCCAGCAGCTTACCTCCCGGGACAGGAGGGTGGGATGAGCAGTTCTTC
TRBV4-2	-	TRBJ2-5	few	CASSRDRPSVTQYF	TGTGCCAGCAGCCGCGACCGACCTAGCGTGACCCAGTACTTC
TRBV2	TRBD1	TRBJ1-2	few	CASSGSQGVGYGYTF	TGTGCCAGCAGTGGGTCACAGGGGGTGGGCTATGGCTACACCTTC
TRBV3-1	-	TRBJ1-4	few	CASSQDADEKLFF	TGTGCCAGCAGCCAAGATGCGGATGAAAAACTGTTTTTT
TRBV20-1	-	TRBJ2-5	few	CSARDIKRGGRGGTQYF	TGCAGTGCTAGAGATATTAAAAGAGGAGGCCGGGGTGGGACCCAGTACTTC
TRBV4-1	-	TRBJ2-7	-	CASSQVRGARSYEQYF	TGCGCCAGCAGCCAAGTTCGGGGGGCAAGATCCTACGAGCAGTACTTC